This T cell receptor (beta chain) was identified in a study of human T cells and chemical hapten exposure. The V gene's germline CDR1 is SEHNR and CDR2 FQNEAQ (reference sequence). Trimming removed 4 bases from V and 0 bases from J; junction bases left unmatched: 13. The length of the CDR3 is 21 residues. As to time point: patch test 2, 6 weeks after DPC sensitization. Treatment meaning: therapeutic diphenylcyclopropenone sensitization with weekly scalp DPC. This clonotype has a count of ten or more. TCRdb ran MiXCR on the RACE reads and lists one entry per CDR3 protein. This sample has roughly 69,000 distinct CDR3 sequences; about 9.4% occur once, and the top ten carry around 6.8%.

This chain uses TRBV7-9 with TRBJ2-1; 15 bases align to TRBD2. This clonotype was obtained from a woman aged 45-60 years with alopecia areata. Some clones in this sample may be carry-over from other donors' samples. The sample here was whole blood, taken in connection with sensitization to the hapten diphenylcyclopropenone (DPC). The CDR3 sequence: CASSSPGLAGGPTYSYNEQFF. The CDR3 region has the DNA TGTGCCAGCAGCTCCCCAGGACTAGCGGGAGGGCCGACCTACTCCTACAATGAGCAGTTCTTC. Variable domain in full (rest from reference TRBV7-9 and TRBJ2-1): DTGVSQNPRHKITKRGQNVTFRCDPISEHNRLYWYRQTLGQGPEFLTYFQNEAQLEKSRLLSDRFSAERPKGSFSTLEIQRTEQGDSAMYLCASSSPGLAGGPTYSYNEQFFGPGTRLTVL.